Each of the 15 T cell receptor beta chains below was sequenced from the same sample in a study of cytotoxic CD8 clonotypes in ibrutinib-treated CLL. Profiled with immunoSEQ multiplex PCR; TCRdb holds only in-frame clones, not every one. Of 130,000 to 150,000 clones in the sample, approximately 81% are singletons; the top ten hold around 13%. This sample comprised PBMCs, obtained after 12 months of ibrutinib treatment. These receptors were taken from a human donor with chronic lymphocytic leukemia.

Regarding this clone: The junction differs from germline at one of its ends, possibly a read error. The V gene is TRBV18, the J gene TRBJ2-7; maybe TRBD2 (6 bases). Germline V gene data show CDR1 as KGHSH and CDR2 as LQKENI. CDR3 length: 15 amino acids. The CDR3 region has the DNA TGTGTCAGCTCCCCGTCCGGGAGAGTTGCGGGGGAGCAGTACTTC. Translated: CVSSPSGRVAGEQYF.

The chain uses TRBV5-1 and TRBJ1-2, with 7 bases fitting TRBD1. V shed 0 bases, J shed 6 bases, and the junction held 17 bases outside the gene matches. Germline-derived CDR1 and CDR2 are SGHRS and YFSETQ. CDR3 length equals 18 residues. DNA of the CDR3: TGCGCCAGCAGCTTGGACCCGGTTATGGGCAGGGGGAAAGATGGCTACACCTTC. Amino acids: CASSLDPVMGRGKDGYTF.

The rearrangement uses TRBV6-6 and TRBJ2-7; a weak D match, TRBD1 (6 bases). The germline CDR1 and CDR2 sequences are MNHNY and SVGAGI (reference sequence). Deletions cut 4 bases from V and 2 bases from J, with 9 bases between. The CDR3 length is 13 residues. Here the CDR3 DNA reads TGTGCCAGCAGTTTGTCAGGGGCCTACGAGCAGTACTTC. It translates to CASSLSGAYEQYF.

J is TRBJ1-5 and V is TRBV6-5; 11 bases map to TRBD1. Germline values: CDR1 MNHEY, CDR2 SVGAGI. The CDR3 length is 13 residues. The V and J ends lost 6 bases and 6 bases, in that order; junction bases with no gene match: 1. The CDR3 nucleotides read TGTGCCAGCAGGGACAGGGGGCGTCAGCCCCAGCATTTT. It specifies CASRDRGRQPQHF.

The chain joins TRBV5-1 to TRBJ2-3, with 7 bases identical to TRBD2. The CDR3 length is 15 residues. The germline CDR1 and CDR2 sequences are SGHRS and YFSETQ. J was trimmed by 5 bases and V by 0 bases; bases with no gene match: 6. The CDR3, as DNA: TGCGCCAGCAGCTTGGGGGGAGGGCCCGGAGATACGCAGTATTTT. This translates into CASSLGGGPGDTQYF.

J is TRBJ2-7 and V is TRBV4-3; tentatively, D is TRBD2 (5 bases). The CDR3 sequence is 15 residues long. The V gene lost 0 bases and the J gene lost 3 bases, with 12 bases spanning the gap. The germline CDR1 and CDR2 sequences are LGHNA and YSLEER. For the CDR3, the DNA is TGCGCCAGCAGCCAAGAAAGCGGAACCAACTACGAGCAGTACTTC. Translation gives CASSQESGTNYEQYF.

The chain uses TRBV10-1 and TRBJ2-3; D uncertain. Germline V gene lookup returns CDR1 WNHNN and CDR2 SYGVQD (reference sequence). V was pared by 5 bases and J by 2 bases, with 14 bases between. There are 15 residues in the CDR3. The CDR3 DNA follows: TGCGCCAGCAGTATTCAGAGGCACCTCACAGATACGCAGTATTTT. Its protein is CASSIQRHLTDTQYF.

There are a few counts of this clone. This chain connects TRBV19 to TRBJ2-7; 8 bases are shared with TRBD2. V shed 4 bases and J 6 bases; nucleotides not matched to a gene: 5. The CDR3 extends over 13 amino acids. Germline assignment: CDR1 LNHDA and CDR2 SQIVND (reference sequence). DNA for the CDR3: TGTGCCAGTAGTACCCTTAGCGGGATCGAGCAGTACTTC. It is translated as CASSTLSGIEQYF.

The CDR3 DNA is TGTGCCAGCAGTCCGCGGGGAAGCTCCTACAATGAGCAGTTCTTC. Protein product: CASSPRGSSYNEQFF. The rearrangement joins TRBV9 to TRBJ2-1, with a possible D match to TRBD2 (6 bases). This CDR3 comprises 15 residues. Trimming stripped 5 bases from V and 0 bases from J, with 12 bases between. The V gene's germline CDR1 is SGDLS and CDR2 YYNGEE.

The sample holds one count of this clone. The chain is built from TRBV6-1 and TRBJ1-1, with D hard to call. The V gene lost 8 bases and the J gene lost 0 bases, with 10 bases spanning the gap. The CDR3 is 13 residues long. Germline lookup yields CDR1 MNHNS and CDR2 SASEGT. The CDR3 is CASHGRLNTEAFF. The CDR3 DNA sequence: TGTGCCAGCCATGGACGGTTGAACACTGAAGCTTTCTTT.

The chain carries TRBV7-6 and TRBJ2-6, with D uncertain. The V end lost 4 bases, the J end lost 2 bases, and 6 bases lay between the germline ends. CDR1 is SGHVS and CDR2 is FNYEAQ in the germline V gene. This CDR3 has 14 amino acids. CDR3 coding DNA: TGTGCCAGCAGCTGGATACCTGGGGCCAACGTCCTGACTTTC. The encoded protein is CASSWIPGANVLTF. Filled out from reference TRBV7-6 and TRBJ2-6, the complete variable domain reads GAGVSQSPRYKVTKRGQDVALRCDPISGHVSLYWYRQALGQGPEFLTYFNYEAQQDKSGLPNDRFSAERPEGSISTLTIQRTEQRDSAMYRCASSWIPGANVLTFGAGSRLTVL.

This clone came up once. CDR3 DNA: TGTGCCACCAGCAGAGATCGATCGGCTAGCGGGAGGACGATGAGCTCCTACAATGAGCAGTTCTTC. Translation: CATSRDRSASGRTMSSYNEQFF. The chain recombines TRBV15 with TRBJ2-1; 11 nucleotides agree with TRBD2. The CDR3 contains 22 residues. Germline trimming cut 0 bases from V and 0 bases from J; bases unmatched to any gene: 16. Germline V CDR1 and CDR2: LNHNV, YYDKDF (reference sequence). Based on the CDR3 plus reference TRBV15 and TRBJ2-1, the full variable domain is DAMVIQNPRYQVTQFGKPVTLSCSQTLNHNVMYWYQQKSSQAPKLLFHYYDKDFNNEADTPDNFQSRRPNTSFCFLDIRSPGLGDTAMYLCATSRDRSASGRTMSSYNEQFFGPGTRLTVL.

The chain carries TRBV4-3 and TRBJ2-1; 8 bases fit TRBD2. The CDR3 is 16 residues long. Looked up from germline, CDR1 is LGHNA and CDR2 is YSLEER. The J segment lost 12 bases and the V segment lost 4 bases, leaving 17 bases of the junction unmatched. The CDR3 here is CASSRRTGGPSRGQFF. The CDR3, as DNA: TGCGCCAGCAGCCGTCGGACGGGAGGGCCAAGTCGGGGGCAGTTCTTC.

This chain links TRBV9 with TRBJ2-1, with 11 nucleotides matching TRBD2. V was pared by 0 bases and J by 12 bases, with 5 bases of the junction left unmatched. The germline V gene encodes CDR1 SGDLS and CDR2 YYNGEE. The CDR3 is made up of 14 amino acids. The chain's CDR3 is CASSVGLAGGGQFF. The CDR3, as DNA: TGTGCCAGCAGCGTAGGCCTAGCGGGAGGAGGGCAGTTCTTC.

The chain carries TRBV28 and TRBJ2-7; 11 nucleotides align to TRBD2. Germline assignment: CDR1 MDHEN and CDR2 SYDVKM. The J segment lost 4 bases and the V segment lost 2 bases, leaving 10 bases of the junction unmatched. This CDR3 has 17 residues. The CDR3 sequence: CASSLQKLAGASYEQYF. The CDR3, as DNA: TGTGCCAGCAGTTTACAAAAACTAGCGGGAGCTTCTTACGAGCAGTACTTC.